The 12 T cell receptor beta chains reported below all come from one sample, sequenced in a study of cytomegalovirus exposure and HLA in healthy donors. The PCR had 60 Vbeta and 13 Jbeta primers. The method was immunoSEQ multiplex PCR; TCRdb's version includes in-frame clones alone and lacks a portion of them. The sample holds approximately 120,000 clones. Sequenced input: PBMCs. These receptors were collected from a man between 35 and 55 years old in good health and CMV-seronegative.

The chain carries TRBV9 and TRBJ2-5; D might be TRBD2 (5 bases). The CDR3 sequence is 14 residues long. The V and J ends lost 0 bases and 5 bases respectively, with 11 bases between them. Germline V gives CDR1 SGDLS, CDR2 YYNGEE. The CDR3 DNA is TGTGCCAGCAGCGTAGGGGGTGACTATGAGACCCAGTACTTC. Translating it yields CASSVGGDYETQYF.

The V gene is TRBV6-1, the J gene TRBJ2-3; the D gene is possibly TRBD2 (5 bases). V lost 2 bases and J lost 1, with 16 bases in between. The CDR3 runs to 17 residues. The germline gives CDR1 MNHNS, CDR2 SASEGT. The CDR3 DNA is TGTGCCAGCAGTGAATCGGGATTACTCTGGGGCACAGATACGCAGTATTTT. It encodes CASSESGLLWGTDTQYF.

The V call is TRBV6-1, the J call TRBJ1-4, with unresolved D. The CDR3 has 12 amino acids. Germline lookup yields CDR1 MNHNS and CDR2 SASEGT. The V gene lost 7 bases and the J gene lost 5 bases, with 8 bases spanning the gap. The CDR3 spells CASIGGNEKLFF. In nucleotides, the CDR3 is TGTGCCAGCATAGGAGGGAATGAAAAACTGTTTTTT.

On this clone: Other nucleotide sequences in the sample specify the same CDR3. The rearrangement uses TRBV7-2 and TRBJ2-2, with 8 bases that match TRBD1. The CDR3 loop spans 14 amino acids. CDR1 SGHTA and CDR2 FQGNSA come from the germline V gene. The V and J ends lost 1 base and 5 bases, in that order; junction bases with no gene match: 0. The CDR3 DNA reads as TGTGCCAGCAGCTTAGGACAGGGGACCGGGGAGCTGTTTTTT. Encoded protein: CASSLGQGTGELFF.

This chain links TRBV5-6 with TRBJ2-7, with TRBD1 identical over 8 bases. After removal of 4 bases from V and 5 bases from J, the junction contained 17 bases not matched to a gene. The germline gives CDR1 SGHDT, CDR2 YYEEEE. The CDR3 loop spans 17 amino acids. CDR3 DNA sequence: TGTGCCAGCAGCAATCCATGGGAGGACAGGGAGCACCACGAGCAGTACTTC. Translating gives CASSNPWEDREHHEQYF.

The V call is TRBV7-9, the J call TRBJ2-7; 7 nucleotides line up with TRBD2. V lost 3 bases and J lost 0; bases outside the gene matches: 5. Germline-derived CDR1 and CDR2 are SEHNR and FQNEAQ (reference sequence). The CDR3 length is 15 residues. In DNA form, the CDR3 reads TGTGCCAGCAGCTTGTCAGCGGGAAACTCCTACGAGCAGTACTTC. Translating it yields CASSLSAGNSYEQYF.

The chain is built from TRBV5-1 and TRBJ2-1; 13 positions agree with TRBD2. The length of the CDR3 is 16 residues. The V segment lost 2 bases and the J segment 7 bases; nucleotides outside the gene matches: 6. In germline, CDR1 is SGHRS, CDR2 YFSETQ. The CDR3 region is CASSLTGLAGVNEQFF. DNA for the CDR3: TGCGCCAGCAGCTTAACCGGACTAGCGGGAGTTAATGAGCAGTTCTTC.

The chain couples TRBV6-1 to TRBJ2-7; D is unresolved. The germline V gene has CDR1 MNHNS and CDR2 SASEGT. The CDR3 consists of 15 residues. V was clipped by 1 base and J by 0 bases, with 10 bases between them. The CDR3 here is CASSEGPGYSYEQYF. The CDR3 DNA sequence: TGTGCCAGCAGTGAAGGCCCAGGATACTCCTACGAGCAGTACTTC.

The CDR3 loop is CASGRGTDIQETQYF. For the CDR3, the DNA is TGTGCCAGTGGGCGCGGGACAGATATACAAGAGACCCAGTACTTC. The V gene is TRBV19, the J gene TRBJ2-5, with D possibly TRBD1 on 7 matching bases. Germline CDR1 LNHDA, CDR2 SQIVND (reference sequence). The V gene lost 8 bases and the J gene lost 2 bases, with 18 bases spanning the gap. This CDR3 spans 15 amino acids.

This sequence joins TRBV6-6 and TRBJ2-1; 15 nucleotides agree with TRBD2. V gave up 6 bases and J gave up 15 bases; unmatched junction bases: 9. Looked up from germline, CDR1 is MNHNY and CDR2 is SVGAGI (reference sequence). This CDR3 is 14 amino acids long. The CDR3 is CASRFPGLAGGGFF. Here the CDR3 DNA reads TGTGCCAGCAGATTCCCGGGACTAGCGGGAGGCGGGTTCTTC.

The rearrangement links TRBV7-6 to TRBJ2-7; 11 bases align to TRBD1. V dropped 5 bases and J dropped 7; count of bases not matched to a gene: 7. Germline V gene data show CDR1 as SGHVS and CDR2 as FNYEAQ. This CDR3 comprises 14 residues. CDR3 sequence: CASSPRTGGKEQYF. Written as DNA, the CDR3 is TGTGCCAGCAGCCCCCGGACAGGGGGCAAAGAGCAGTACTTC.

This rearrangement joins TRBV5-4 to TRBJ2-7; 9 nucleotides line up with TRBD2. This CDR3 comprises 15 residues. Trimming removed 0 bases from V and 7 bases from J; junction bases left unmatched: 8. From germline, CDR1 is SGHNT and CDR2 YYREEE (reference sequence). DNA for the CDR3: TGTGCCAGCAGCTTGGCGACTAGCGGATCCCTTGAGCAGTACTTC. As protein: CASSLATSGSLEQYF.